The 9 T cell receptor beta chains in this list originate from one sample, sequenced in a study of radiotherapy plus CTLA-4 blockade in lung cancer. Produced via immunoSEQ multiplex PCR; TCRdb's table is partial and in-frame only. The repertoire holds roughly 93,000 clones, with 75% to 85% as singletons. The material sequenced was peripheral blood, taken from a patient treated with radiotherapy plus ipilimumab. These receptors were obtained from a human donor with non-small cell lung cancer who had a partial response to radiotherapy plus ipilimumab.

This clone was counted between two and nine times. This chain uses TRBV5-1 with TRBJ1-6, with a weak D call TRBD1 (5 bases). The V gene lost 1 base and the J gene lost 7 bases, with 15 bases spanning the gap. The germline V gene has CDR1 SGHRS and CDR2 YFSETQ. The CDR3 covers 16 residues. Written as DNA, the CDR3 is TGCGCCAGCAGCTTGATGGGGGAGGCGACCAATTCACCCCTCCACTTT. The encoded protein is CASSLMGEATNSPLHF.

V is TRBV7-6 and J is TRBJ2-5, with D possibly TRBD2 on 6 matching bases. V gave up 1 base and J gave up 4 bases, with 16 bases separating them. This CDR3 has 16 amino acids. Germline assignment: CDR1 SGHVS and CDR2 FNYEAQ. CDR3 in DNA: TGTGCCAGCAGCTTAGGCGGGACCGACGACCGAGAGACCCAGTACTTC. It translates to CASSLGGTDDRETQYF.

The V call is TRBV7-9, the J call TRBJ2-2, with 8 bases aligning to TRBD1. CDR3 size: 15 residues. The V gene end was trimmed by 5 bases and the J gene end by 7 bases; junction bases not matched to a gene: 9. CDR1 and CDR2 (germline): SEHNR, FQNEAQ (reference sequence). Written as DNA, the CDR3 is TGTGCCAGCAGCGGACGGACAGGGAGAGACGGGGAGCTGTTTTTT. Its protein is CASSGRTGRDGELFF.

The chain recombines TRBV28 with TRBJ2-7, with D hard to call. Germline lookup yields CDR1 MDHEN and CDR2 SYDVKM. V was clipped by 4 bases and J by 0 bases, with 16 bases between them. The CDR3 is 16 residues long. The CDR3 DNA sequence: TGTGCCAGCAGTTCCCCCCCGACCGCTAGCTCCTACGAGCAGTACTTC. This gives the protein CASSSPPTASSYEQYF.

This clone was detected a few times. V and J are TRBV7-3 and TRBJ2-1; tentative D call: TRBD1 (6 bases). The CDR3 consists of 16 residues. Germline V gene sequence: CDR1 SGHTA, CDR2 FQGTGA. V lost 5 bases and J lost 4, with 18 bases in between. CDR3 in amino acids: CASSIRAGTRYNEQFF. In DNA, the CDR3 is TGTGCCAGCAGCATCCGCGCCGGGACAAGGTACAATGAGCAGTTCTTC.

The chain has TRBV5-1 and TRBJ1-2; 7 positions match TRBD1. Germline-derived CDR1 and CDR2 are SGHRS and YFSETQ. Unmatched junction bases numbered 3, after V lost 2 bases and J lost 5 bases. The CDR3 covers 13 residues. The CDR3 DNA is TGCGCCAGCAGCTTAACAGGGGATTATGGCTACACCTTC. Its protein product is CASSLTGDYGYTF.

The rearrangement joins TRBV10-1 to TRBJ1-1; D might be TRBD1 (6 bases). Germline-derived CDR1 and CDR2 are WNHNN and SYGVQD (reference sequence). The CDR3 totals 13 residues. The ends were cut back, 6 bases at V and 6 bases at J, with 14 bases in the middle. The CDR3 reads CASSPPGGPEAFF. The CDR3 nucleotides are TGCGCCAGCAGCCCCCCGGGGGGCCCTGAAGCTTTCTTT.

This sequence joins TRBV21-1 and TRBJ2-4; no DNA check was done on the table's D call, TRBD1. TRBV21-1 is a pseudogene. The CDR3 runs 11 residues. CDR3 DNA: TGTGCCAGCAGCAAGGGGCCCGCTCAGTACTTC. As protein: CASSKGPAQYF.

This clone was found a few times. This chain joins TRBV28 and TRBJ2-3, with 14 bases identical to TRBD2. Unmatched junction bases numbered 10, after V lost 6 bases and J lost 2 bases. Germline CDR1 MDHEN, CDR2 SYDVKM. The CDR3 is made up of 18 amino acids. CDR3 sequence: CASSPGTSGSGATDTQYF. CDR3 coding DNA: TGTGCCAGCAGCCCCGGGACTAGCGGGAGCGGTGCCACAGATACGCAGTATTTT.